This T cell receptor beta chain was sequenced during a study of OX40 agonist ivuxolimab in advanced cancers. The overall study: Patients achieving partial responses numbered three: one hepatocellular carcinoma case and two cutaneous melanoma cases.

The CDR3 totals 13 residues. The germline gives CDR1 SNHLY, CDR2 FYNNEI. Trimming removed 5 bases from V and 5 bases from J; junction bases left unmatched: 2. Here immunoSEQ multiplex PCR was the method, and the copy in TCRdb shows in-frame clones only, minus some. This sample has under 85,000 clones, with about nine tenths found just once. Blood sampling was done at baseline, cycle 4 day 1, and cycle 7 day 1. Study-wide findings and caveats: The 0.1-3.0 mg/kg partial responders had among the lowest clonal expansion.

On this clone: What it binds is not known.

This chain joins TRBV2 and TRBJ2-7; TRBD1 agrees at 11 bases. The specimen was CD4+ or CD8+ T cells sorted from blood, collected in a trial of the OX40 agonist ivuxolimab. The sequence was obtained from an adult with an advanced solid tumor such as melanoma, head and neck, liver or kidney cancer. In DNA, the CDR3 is TGTGCCAGCAGTAGGACAGGGGGCAACGAGCAGTACTTC. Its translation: CASSRTGGNEQYF.